These 30 T cell receptor beta chains were all obtained from the same sample, sequenced in a study of cytomegalovirus exposure and HLA in healthy donors. The PCR contained 60 Vbeta and 13 Jbeta primers. The protocol was immunoSEQ multiplex PCR, while the TCRdb copy is restricted to in-frame clones and leaves out a portion. The sample includes approximately 97,000 clones, roughly 80% of them seen just once. Sequenced: PBMCs. These receptors were taken from a man between 40 and 49 years old in good health and CMV-seronegative.

This clone has only one observation. The rearrangement links TRBV11-3 to TRBJ2-7; no reliable D call. The CDR3 covers 11 residues. Germline CDR1 reads SGHNT; CDR2 reads YENEEA. V was cut by 6 bases and J by 6 bases, with 9 bases left in between. The CDR3 nucleotides are TGTGCCAGCAGTTTTAGGAGCGAGCAGTACTTC. It specifies CASSFRSEQYF. The full variable domain, with the rest looked up from reference TRBV11-3 and TRBJ2-7, is EAGVVQSPRYKIIEKKQPVAFWCNPISGHNTLYWYLQNLGQGPELLIRYENEEAVDDSQLPKDRFSAERLKGVDSTLKIQPAELGDSAVYLCASSFRSEQYFGPGTRLTVT.

The rearrangement links TRBV5-1 to TRBJ1-6; D not resolved. The CDR3 extends over 14 amino acids. Germline V CDR1 and CDR2: SGHRS, YFSETQ. The V gene lost 4 bases and the J gene lost 4 bases, with 9 bases spanning the gap. CDR3 nucleotides: TGCGCCAGCAGCCTCACAGATTATAATTCACCCCTCCACTTT. Its translation: CASSLTDYNSPLHF.

The chain uses TRBV15 and TRBJ1-1; 11 nucleotides line up with TRBD1. The CDR3 consists of 15 residues. Germline trimming cut 0 bases from V and 8 bases from J; bases unmatched to any gene: 5. Per germline, CDR1 LNHNV and CDR2 YYDKDF (reference sequence). CDR3 sequence: CATSRDGTGGLEAFF. CDR3 nucleotide sequence: TGTGCCACCAGCAGAGATGGGACAGGGGGTCTAGAAGCTTTCTTT.

The CDR3 spells CASSPLGTGVLGYTF. The CDR3 DNA follows: TGTGCCAGCAGCCCGCTCGGGACAGGGGTGTTGGGCTACACCTTC. This chain connects TRBV7-2 to TRBJ1-2; 10 bases are a match to TRBD1. Germline V gives CDR1 SGHTA, CDR2 FQGNSA. The CDR3 sequence is 15 residues long. J was trimmed by 8 bases and V by 5 bases; bases with no gene match: 11.

This clone was counted between two and nine times. V is TRBV29-1 and J is TRBJ2-3; 9 positions match TRBD2. Germline assignment: CDR1 SQVTM and CDR2 ANQGSEA. J lost 6 bases, V lost 4 bases, and 8 bases had no gene match. The CDR3 has 14 residues. CDR3 DNA sequence: TGCAGCGTTGTAAGGGGACTAGCTCTTGATACGCAGTATTTT. Its translation is CSVVRGLALDTQYF.

The rearrangement links TRBV30 to TRBJ2-1, with D perhaps matching TRBD2 (6 bases). CDR1 and CDR2 from the germline V gene are GTSNPN and SVGIG (reference sequence). The CDR3 covers 13 residues. Trimming took 7 bases from V and 4 from J, leaving 14 bases between them. The chain's CDR3 is CASGTDSYNEQFF. The CDR3 coding sequence is TGTGCCTCCGGGACTGACTCTTACAATGAGCAGTTCTTC.

This chain connects TRBV7-2 to TRBJ1-2, with 9 positions matching TRBD1. The CDR3 runs to 14 residues. Germline V gives CDR1 SGHTA, CDR2 FQGNSA. The V and J ends lost 5 bases and 3 bases, in that order; junction bases with no gene match: 4. Written as DNA, the CDR3 is TGTGCCAGCAGCCTTCGGACAGGGGACTATGGCTACACCTTC. Protein sequence: CASSLRTGDYGYTF.

This chain links TRBV6-1 with TRBJ1-5, with 7 bases lining up with TRBD1. The CDR3 runs to 14 residues. Germline CDR1 and CDR2: MNHNS and SASEGT. V lost 5 bases, J lost 5 bases, and 6 bases stayed unmatched. The CDR3 sequence: CASSSDREHQPQHF. The CDR3 DNA sequence: TGTGCCAGCAGTTCCGACAGGGAGCATCAGCCCCAGCATTTT.

The chain is built from TRBV10-3 and TRBJ1-1; no firm D call. Germline CDR1 and CDR2: ENHRY and SYGVKD. Trimming took off 0 bases at V and 1 base at J, with 6 bases between the two ends. The CDR3 has 14 residues. The CDR3 spells CAISESGGNTEAFF. The CDR3 DNA is TGTGCCATCAGTGAGTCAGGCGGGAACACTGAAGCTTTCTTT.

This clone was seen a few times. This chain uses TRBV5-6 with TRBJ2-1, with 7 nucleotides matching TRBD1. J was trimmed by 7 bases and V by 4 bases; bases with no gene match: 14. Germline V gene sequence: CDR1 SGHDT, CDR2 YYEEEE. This CDR3 has 16 residues. CDR3 nucleotides: TGTGCCAGCAGCCCCCCGGGACAGCCCCAGCGTAATGAGCAGTTCTTC. This translates into CASSPPGQPQRNEQFF.

The chain recombines TRBV7-9 with TRBJ1-1; tentative D call: TRBD1 (5 bases). Germline V lookup: CDR1 SEHNR, CDR2 FQNEAQ (reference sequence). The length of the CDR3 is 11 residues. V dropped 7 bases and J dropped 6 bases, with 9 bases sitting between them. In DNA, the CDR3 is TGTGCCAGCACTCGGGGGGCTGAAGCTTTCTTT. Its translation: CASTRGAEAFF.

This rearrangement joins TRBV27 to TRBJ1-6, with D possibly being TRBD1 (5 bases). Trimming removed 3 bases at V and 7 bases at J, with 10 bases between. CDR1 MNHEY and CDR2 SMNVEV come from the germline V gene (reference sequence). There are 14 residues in the CDR3. The CDR3 loop is CASSLAYRNSPLHF. CDR3 in DNA: TGTGCCAGCAGTTTGGCTTACAGGAATTCACCCCTCCACTTT.

The sample holds one count of this clone. CDR3 sequence reads: CASSISGGRNSPLHF. The CDR3 bases are TGTGCCAGTAGTATATCTGGGGGCAGAAATTCACCCCTCCACTTT. V usage is TRBV19 and J usage is TRBJ1-6; maybe TRBD1 (6 bases). Germline V gene data show CDR1 as LNHDA and CDR2 as SQIVND (reference sequence). The ends were cut back, 2 bases at V and 7 bases at J, with 12 bases in the middle. The length of the CDR3 is 15 residues. The whole variable domain, filled in from reference TRBV19 and TRBJ1-6, reads DGGITQSPKYLFRKEGQNVTLSCEQNLNHDAMYWYRQDPGQGLRLIYYSQIVNDFQKGDIAEGYSVSREKKESFPLTVTSAQKNPTAFYLCASSISGGRNSPLHFGNGTRLTVT.

The chain joins TRBV5-1 to TRBJ1-2, with no clear D. The CDR3 totals 14 residues. Trimming cost V 2 bases and J 3 bases, with 11 bases left between them. Germline CDR1 is SGHRS and CDR2 is YFSETQ. CDR3 bases: TGCGCCAGCAGCTTTACGGGAGACTACTATGGCTACACCTTC. This sequence encodes CASSFTGDYYGYTF.

This chain uses TRBV29-1 with TRBJ2-4, with D possibly TRBD2 on 6 matching bases. Trimming pared 6 bases from V and 0 bases from J, leaving 12 bases between. The V gene's germline CDR1 is SQVTM and CDR2 ANQGSEA. The CDR3 loop spans 14 amino acids. Here the CDR3 DNA reads TGCAGCGTCCATCCCGGGGGAGCCAAAAACATTCAGTACTTC. Encoded protein: CSVHPGGAKNIQYF.

The chain uses TRBV6-1 and TRBJ2-5, with D maybe TRBD1 (6 bases). The CDR3 runs 12 residues. The V end lost 10 bases, the J end lost 5 bases, and 14 bases lay between the germline ends. CDR1 is MNHNS, CDR2 SASEGT, per germline. The CDR3 protein is CATTGYEETQYF. In DNA form, the CDR3 reads TGTGCCACCACAGGGTATGAGGAGACCCAGTACTTC.

This rearrangement joins TRBV6-5 to TRBJ1-1, with 9 bases lining up with TRBD1. Germline V gene lookup returns CDR1 MNHEY and CDR2 SVGAGI. The CDR3 totals 13 residues. With V trimmed by 10 bases and J by 3 bases, 6 bases remained unmatched. The CDR3 sequence is CATRGQGYTEAFF. The DNA of the CDR3 is TGTGCCACCCGTGGACAGGGGTACACTGAAGCTTTCTTT.

The chain has TRBV5-1 and TRBJ2-1; 10 bases match TRBD2. Germline V lookup: CDR1 SGHRS, CDR2 YFSETQ. The junction had 14 bases not matched to a gene; V was cut back by 1 base and J by 7 bases. CDR3 length: 18 residues. CDR3 sequence reads: CASSLRPLAGGSGNEQFF. The DNA for the CDR3 is TGCGCCAGCAGCTTGCGACCCTTAGCGGGGGGATCCGGTAATGAGCAGTTCTTC.

This clone was detected only a few times. This chain connects TRBV4-1 to TRBJ1-1; TRBD1 might be the D (6 bases). V was cut by 2 bases and J by 1 base, with 11 bases left in between. The CDR3 is made up of 15 amino acids. Per the germline V gene, CDR1 is MGHRA and CDR2 is YSYEKL. CDR3 sequence: CASSQPTTGNTEAFF. The DNA for the CDR3 is TGCGCCAGCAGCCAACCGACGACAGGGAACACTGAAGCTTTCTTT.

In its sample, this clone was seen a few times. The rearrangement joins TRBV30 to TRBJ1-1; the D gene is possibly TRBD1 (5 bases). This CDR3 spans 13 amino acids. The germline CDR1 and CDR2 sequences are GTSNPN and SVGIG (reference sequence). Trimming removed 3 bases from V and 10 bases from J, with 18 bases in between. CDR3 in DNA: TGTGCCTGGAGCCCCGGGGGAGAACGAGGAGCTTTCTTT. Translating it yields CAWSPGGERGAFF.

The chain joins TRBV7-9 to TRBJ1-4; unclear D gene. The length of the CDR3 is 15 residues. CDR1 and CDR2 from the germline V gene are SEHNR and FQNEAQ (reference sequence). V lost 11 bases to trimming and J lost 0 bases, with 16 bases between them. CDR3 residues: CAAPPADATNEKLFF. CDR3 DNA: TGTGCCGCCCCGCCAGCGGATGCAACTAATGAAAAACTGTTTTTT.

This clone was counted once. V is TRBV6-6 and J is TRBJ2-7; TRBD1 agrees at 10 bases. V lost 2 bases to trimming and J lost 1 base; unmatched junction nucleotides: 5. Germline values: CDR1 MNHNY, CDR2 SVGAGI (reference sequence). This CDR3 has 16 amino acids. CDR3 sequence (DNA): TGTGCCAGCAGTTACCCGGGACAGGGGAGGTCCTACGAGCAGTACTTC. Translated: CASSYPGQGRSYEQYF.

V is TRBV14 and J is TRBJ1-6, with a possible D match to TRBD1 (5 bases). Germline assignment: CDR1 SGHDN and CDR2 FVKESK. The CDR3 spans 17 residues. V was clipped by 0 bases and J by 4 bases, with 13 bases between them. This CDR3 reads CASSQDTGLRYNSPLHF. As DNA, the CDR3 is TGTGCCAGCAGCCAAGACACGGGACTGCGGTATAATTCACCCCTCCACTTT.

The chain uses TRBV18 and TRBJ2-7; TRBD1 might be the D (9 bases). V dropped 3 bases and J dropped 2 bases, with 17 bases sitting between them. The CDR3 is 16 amino acids. The germline CDR1 and CDR2 sequences are KGHSH and LQKENI. CDR3: CASSPGGGQGTYEQYF. The CDR3 DNA is TGTGCCAGCTCACCCGGGGGGGGACAGGGTACCTACGAGCAGTACTTC.

The chain employs TRBV5-1 and TRBJ1-1; 7 nucleotides line up with TRBD1. Losses at the gene ends were 2 bases for V and 6 bases for J; bases not matched to a gene: 4. The CDR3 runs to 13 residues. Germline CDR1 is SGHRS and CDR2 is YFSETQ. CDR3 protein: CASSFDRVSEAFF. CDR3 in DNA: TGCGCCAGCAGCTTCGACAGGGTATCTGAAGCTTTCTTT.

The DNA for the CDR3 is TGTGCCAGCAGTGATCTCGGTGTTGGTCGGGGGACAGATACGCAGTATTTT. Translated: CASSDLGVGRGTDTQYF. V is TRBV2 and J is TRBJ2-3, with a tentative D call TRBD2 (6 bases). Per the germline V gene, CDR1 is SNHLY and CDR2 is FYNNEI. Trimming shortened V by 3 bases and J by 3 bases, and 19 bases separated the two germline ends. CDR3 size: 17 residues.

This chain links TRBV19 with TRBJ2-5; 12 nucleotides align to TRBD2. The junction had 6 bases not matched to a gene; V was cut back by 1 base and J by 3 bases. The CDR3 is made up of 17 amino acids. Germline-derived CDR1 and CDR2 are LNHDA and SQIVND (reference sequence). Here the CDR3 reads CASSIGGLAGLKETQYF. Here the CDR3 DNA reads TGTGCCAGTAGTATAGGTGGACTAGCGGGGCTCAAAGAGACCCAGTACTTC.

The chain employs TRBV5-8 and TRBJ1-4; D is perhaps TRBD1 (5 bases). CDR1 and CDR2 from the germline V gene are SGHTS and YDEGEE. The CDR3 runs 15 residues. V lost 1 base to trimming and J lost 7 bases, with 14 bases between them. Written as DNA, the CDR3 is TGTGCCAGCAGCTTGTTTGGGGGGTTAGTTGAAAAACTGTTTTTT. This gives the protein CASSLFGGLVEKLFF.

V usage is TRBV5-6 and J usage is TRBJ2-7, with 7 bases that match TRBD1. Per the germline V gene, CDR1 is SGHDT and CDR2 is YYEEEE. After removal of 0 bases from V and 3 bases from J, the junction contained 6 bases not matched to a gene. This CDR3 is built from 15 residues. CDR3 protein: CASSLDFRGSYEQYF. The CDR3 DNA sequence: TGTGCCAGCAGCTTGGATTTCAGGGGGAGCTACGAGCAGTACTTC.

This clone was observed a handful of times. This sequence joins TRBV30 and TRBJ1-4; D call uncertain. Germline loops: CDR1 GTSNPN, CDR2 SVGIG (reference sequence). Trimming pared 7 bases from V and 6 bases from J, leaving 9 bases between. The CDR3 runs 11 residues. The CDR3 here is CAYKLDEKLFF. CDR3 bases: TGTGCCTACAAGTTGGATGAAAAACTGTTTTTT.